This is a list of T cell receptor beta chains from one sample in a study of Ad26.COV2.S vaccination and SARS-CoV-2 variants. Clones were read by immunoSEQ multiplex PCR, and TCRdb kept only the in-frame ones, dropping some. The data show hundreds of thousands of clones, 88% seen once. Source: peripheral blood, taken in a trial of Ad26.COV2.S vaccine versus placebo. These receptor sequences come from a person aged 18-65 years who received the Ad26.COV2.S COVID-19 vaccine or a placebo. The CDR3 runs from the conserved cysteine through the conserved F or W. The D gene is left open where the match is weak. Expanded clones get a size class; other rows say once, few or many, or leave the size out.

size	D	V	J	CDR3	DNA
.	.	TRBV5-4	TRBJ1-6	CASSPEGTGRNSPLHF	TGTGCCAGCAGCCCAGAGGGAACGGGTAGGAATTCACCCCTCCACTTT
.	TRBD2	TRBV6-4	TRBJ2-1	CASSASGSYNEQFF	TGTGCCAGCAGTGCTAGCGGCTCCTACAATGAGCAGTTCTTC
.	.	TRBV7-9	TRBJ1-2	CASSLPDIGGYTF	TGTGCCAGCAGCTTACCTGACATAGGTGGCTACACCTTC
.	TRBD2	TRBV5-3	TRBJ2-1	CARSPGTSGKTYNEQFF	TGTGCCAGAAGCCCTGGGACTAGCGGGAAAACCTACAATGAGCAGTTCTTC
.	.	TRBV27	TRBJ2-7	CASSNLQVRTSEQYF	TGTGCCAGCAGTAACCTACAGGTGCGGACATCCGAGCAGTACTTC
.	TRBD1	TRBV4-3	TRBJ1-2	CASSLGTGGLLGNGYTF	TGCGCCAGCAGCCTTGGGACAGGGGGCCTACTGGGGAATGGCTACACCTTC
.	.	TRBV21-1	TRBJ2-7	CASSKRCGQGDEQYF	TGTGCCAGCAGCAAAAGATGCGGACAGGGGGACGAGCAGTACTTC
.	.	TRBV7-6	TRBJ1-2	CASSRGGGASYGYTF	TGTGCCAGCAGCCGCGGCGGCGGGGCGAGCTATGGCTACACCTTC
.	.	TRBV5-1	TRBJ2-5	CASSRNHRDPSETQYF	TGCGCCAGCAGCCGAAACCACAGGGACCCGAGTGAGACCCAGTACTTC
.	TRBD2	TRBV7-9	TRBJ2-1	CASSLGLAVWDEQFF	TGTGCCAGCAGCCTGGGGCTAGCGGTTTGGGATGAGCAGTTCTTC
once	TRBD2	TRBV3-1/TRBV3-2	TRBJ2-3	CASSQASGRAGTDTQYF	TGTGCCAGCAGCCAGGCTAGCGGGAGGGCTGGCACAGATACGCAGTATTTT
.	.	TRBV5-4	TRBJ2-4	CASSFTDRNIQYF	TGTGCCAGCAGCTTTACGGACAGAAACATTCAGTACTTC
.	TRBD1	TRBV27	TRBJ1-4	CASSSYSKGGFNEKLFF	TGTGCCAGCAGTTCCTACAGCAAAGGGGGCTTCAATGAAAAACTGTTTTTT
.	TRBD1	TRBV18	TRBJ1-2	CASSPSGGASYGYTF	TGTGCCAGCTCACCCTCAGGGGGCGCCTCCTATGGCTACACCTTC
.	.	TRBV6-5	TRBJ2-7	CATGTGFEQYF	TGTGCCACCGGAACAGGGTTCGAGCAGTACTTC
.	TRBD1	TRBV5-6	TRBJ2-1	CASSLQDRGGFNEQFF	TGTGCCAGCAGCCTACAGGACAGGGGCGGATTCAATGAGCAGTTCTTC
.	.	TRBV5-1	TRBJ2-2	CASSLGGLRGTGELFF	TGCGCCAGCAGCTTGGGAGGACTGAGGGGCACCGGGGAGCTGTTTTTT
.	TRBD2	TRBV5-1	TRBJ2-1	CASSLIGLAGNNEQFF	TGCGCCAGCAGCTTGATTGGGCTAGCGGGAAACAATGAGCAGTTCTTC
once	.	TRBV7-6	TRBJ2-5	CASSWGQETQYF	TGTGCCAGCAGTTGGGGGCAAGAGACCCAGTACTTC
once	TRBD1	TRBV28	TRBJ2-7	CASSPLTGGSYEQYF	TGTGCCAGCAGTCCGTTGACAGGGGGTTCCTACGAGCAGTACTTC
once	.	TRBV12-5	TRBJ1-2	CASGLVGGPSGYTF	TGTGCTAGTGGTTTGGTAGGAGGGCCCAGTGGCTACACCTTC
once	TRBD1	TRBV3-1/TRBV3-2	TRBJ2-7	CASSPRTGIHEQYF	TGTGCCAGCAGCCCCCGGACAGGGATCCACGAGCAGTACTTC
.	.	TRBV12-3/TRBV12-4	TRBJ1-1	CASRGVMNTEAFF	TGTGCCAGCAGGGGAGTTATGAACACTGAAGCTTTCTTT
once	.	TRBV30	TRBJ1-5	CAWSAGHLGGSNQPQHF	TGTGCCTGGAGCGCGGGACATCTCGGGGGTAGCAATCAGCCCCAGCATTTT
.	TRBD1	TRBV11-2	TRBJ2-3	CASSPSGRGHTQYF	TGTGCCAGCAGCCCCTCGGGAAGGGGGCATACGCAGTATTTT
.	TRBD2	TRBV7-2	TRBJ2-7	CASSPNQGLAAQRYEQYF	TGTGCCAGCAGCCCCAATCAGGGACTAGCGGCCCAAAGGTACGAGCAGTACTTC
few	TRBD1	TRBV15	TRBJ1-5	CATSRPNRGGNQPQHF	TGTGCCACCAGCAGACCCAACAGGGGAGGGAATCAGCCCCAGCATTTT
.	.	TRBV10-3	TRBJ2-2	CAISDFRSYTGELFF	TGTGCCATCAGTGATTTTCGGAGTTACACCGGGGAGCTGTTTTTT
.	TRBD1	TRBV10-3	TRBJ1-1	CAISSDRANQNTEAFF	TGTGCCATCAGTTCTGACAGGGCCAACCAGAACACTGAAGCTTTCTTT
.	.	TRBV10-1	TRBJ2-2	CASQKRVATTGELFF	TGCGCCAGCCAAAAGAGGGTGGCGACCACCGGGGAGCTGTTTTTT
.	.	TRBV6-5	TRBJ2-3	CASSYLQGLGTDTQYF	TGTGCCAGCAGTTACTTACAGGGTCTTGGGACAGATACGCAGTATTTT
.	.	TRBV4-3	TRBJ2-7	CASSQDRTVEQYF	TGCGCCAGCAGCCAAGATCGAACGGTCGAGCAGTACTTC
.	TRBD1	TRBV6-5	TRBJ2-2	CASSYFRQGRGELFF	TGTGCCAGCAGTTATTTCCGACAGGGTAGGGGGGAGCTGTTTTTT
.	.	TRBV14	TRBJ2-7	CASSPGGQTPREQYF	TGTGCCAGCAGCCCCGGAGGGCAGACCCCTCGGGAGCAGTACTTC
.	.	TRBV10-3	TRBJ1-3	CAISGEGFVGNTIYF	TGTGCCATCAGTGGGGAGGGTTTTGTCGGAAACACCATATATTTT
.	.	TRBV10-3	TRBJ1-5	CAINQNSNQPQHF	TGTGCCATCAACCAGAATAGCAATCAGCCCCAGCATTTT
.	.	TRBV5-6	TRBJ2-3	CASSWGTDTQYF	TGTGCCAGCAGCTGGGGCACAGATACGCAGTATTTT
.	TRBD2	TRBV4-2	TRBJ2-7	CASSQGGLAEQQYF	TGTGCCAGCAGCCAAGGGGGACTAGCGGAACAGCAGTACTTC
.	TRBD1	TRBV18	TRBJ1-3	CASSPPAGQSTGNTIYF	TGTGCCAGCTCGCCACCGGCGGGACAGAGTACTGGAAACACCATATATTTT
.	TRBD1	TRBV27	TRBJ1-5	CASSSGQGVYSNQPQHF	TGTGCCAGCAGTTCAGGACAGGGGGTCTATAGCAATCAGCCCCAGCATTTT
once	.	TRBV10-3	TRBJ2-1	CAIRPDYPPNEQFF	TGTGCCATCAGACCCGACTATCCCCCCAATGAGCAGTTCTTC
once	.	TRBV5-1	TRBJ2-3	CASSLVEVADTQYF	TGCGCCAGCAGCTTGGTGGAGGTCGCAGATACGCAGTATTTT
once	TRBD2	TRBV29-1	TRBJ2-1	CSVERAASGWDEQFF	TGCAGCGTTGAACGGGCGGCTAGCGGTTGGGATGAGCAGTTCTTC
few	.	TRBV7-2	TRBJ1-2	CASSFVTTDGYTF	TGTGCCAGCAGCTTCGTTACAACAGACGGCTACACCTTC
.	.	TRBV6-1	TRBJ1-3	CASSEARPGNTIYF	TGTGCCAGCAGTGAAGCCCGCCCTGGAAACACCATATATTTT
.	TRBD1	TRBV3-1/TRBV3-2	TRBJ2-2	CASSLRTGKGGELFF	TGTGCCAGCAGCCTCCGGACAGGGAAGGGCGGGGAGCTGTTTTTT
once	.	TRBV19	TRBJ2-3	CASAIRTELTDTQYF	TGTGCCAGTGCAATTCGGACAGAACTCACAGATACGCAGTATTTT
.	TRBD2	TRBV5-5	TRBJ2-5	CASSKSSGREETQYF	TGTGCCAGCAGCAAATCTAGCGGGCGAGAAGAGACCCAGTACTTC
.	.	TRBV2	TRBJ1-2	CARENYGYTF	TGTGCCAGGGAGAACTATGGCTACACCTTC
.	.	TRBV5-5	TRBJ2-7	CASSLGGSAYEQYF	TGTGCCAGCAGCTTGGGGGGGTCAGCCTACGAGCAGTACTTC
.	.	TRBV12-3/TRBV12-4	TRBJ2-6	CASSFGGANVLTF	TGTGCCAGCAGTTTCGGTGGGGCCAACGTCCTGACTTTC
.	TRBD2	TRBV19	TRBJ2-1	CASSISLAGSDEQFF	TGTGCCAGTAGTATTTCACTAGCGGGGAGCGATGAGCAGTTCTTC
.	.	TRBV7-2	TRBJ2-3	CASSLPIWGSTDTQYF	TGTGCCAGCAGCCTCCCCATATGGGGGAGCACAGATACGCAGTATTTT
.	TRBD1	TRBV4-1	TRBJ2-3	CASSQGQGDTQYF	TGCGCCAGCAGCCAAGGACAGGGTGATACGCAGTATTTT